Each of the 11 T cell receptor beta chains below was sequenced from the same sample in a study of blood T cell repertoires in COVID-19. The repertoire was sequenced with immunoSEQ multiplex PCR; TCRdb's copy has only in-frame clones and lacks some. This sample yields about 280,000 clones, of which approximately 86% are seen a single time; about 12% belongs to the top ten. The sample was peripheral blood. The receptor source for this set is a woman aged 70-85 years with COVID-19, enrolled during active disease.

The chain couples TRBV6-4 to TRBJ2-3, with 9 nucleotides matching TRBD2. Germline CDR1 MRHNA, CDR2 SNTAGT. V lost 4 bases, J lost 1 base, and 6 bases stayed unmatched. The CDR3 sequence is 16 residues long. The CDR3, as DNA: TGTGCCAGCAGTGTTGGGACTAGCCGTGGCACAGATACGCAGTATTTT. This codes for CASSVGTSRGTDTQYF.

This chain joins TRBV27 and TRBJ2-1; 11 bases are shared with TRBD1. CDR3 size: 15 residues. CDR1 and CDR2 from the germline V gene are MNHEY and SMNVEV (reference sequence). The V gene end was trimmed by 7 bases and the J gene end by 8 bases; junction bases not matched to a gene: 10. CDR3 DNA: TGTGCCAGCACAGGCGGGACAGGGGGGTGGGATGAGCAGTTCTTC. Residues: CASTGGTGGWDEQFF.

The CDR3, as DNA: TGTGCCATCAGTGAGTCGACTCGGGAGACCCAGTACTTC. It yields the protein CAISESTRETQYF. This rearrangement joins TRBV10-3 to TRBJ2-5; D remains ambiguous. This CDR3 has 13 amino acids. Per germline, CDR1 ENHRY and CDR2 SYGVKD. Trimming left V 0 bases short and J 5 bases short, with 7 bases between.

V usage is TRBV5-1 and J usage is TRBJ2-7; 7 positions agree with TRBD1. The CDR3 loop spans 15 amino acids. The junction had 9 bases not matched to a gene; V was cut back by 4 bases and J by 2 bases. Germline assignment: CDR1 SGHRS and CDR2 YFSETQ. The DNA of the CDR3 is TGCGCCAGCAGCCCCGTGACAGGGTCCCCCTACGAGCAGTACTTC. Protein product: CASSPVTGSPYEQYF.

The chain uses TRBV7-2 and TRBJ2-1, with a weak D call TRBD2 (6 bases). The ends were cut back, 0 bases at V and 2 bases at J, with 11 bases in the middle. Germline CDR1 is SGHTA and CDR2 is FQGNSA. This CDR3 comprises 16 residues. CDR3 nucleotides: TGTGCCAGCAGCTTAGCTGCGGGGACTGCCTACAATGAGCAGTTCTTC. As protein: CASSLAAGTAYNEQFF.

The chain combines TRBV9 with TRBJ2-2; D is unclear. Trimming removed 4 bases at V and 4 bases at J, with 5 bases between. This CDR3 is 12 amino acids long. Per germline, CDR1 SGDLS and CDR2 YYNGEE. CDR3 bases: TGTGCCAGCAGCTCCCGCACCGGGGAGCTGTTTTTT. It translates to CASSSRTGELFF.

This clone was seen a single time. The CDR3 bases are TGTGCCAGCAGGGCCGGGACAGGGGGCTTCACTGAAGCTTTCTTT. It codes for CASRAGTGGFTEAFF. V is TRBV6-5 and J is TRBJ1-1; 12 positions agree with TRBD1. Per germline, CDR1 MNHEY and CDR2 SVGAGI. J was trimmed by 4 bases and V by 6 bases; bases with no gene match: 6. CDR3 length: 15 amino acids.

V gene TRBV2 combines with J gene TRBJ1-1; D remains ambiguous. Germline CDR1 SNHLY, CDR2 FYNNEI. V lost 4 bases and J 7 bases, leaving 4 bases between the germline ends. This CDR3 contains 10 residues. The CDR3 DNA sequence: TGTGCCAGCAGTGCTAGTGAAGCTTTCTTT. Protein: CASSASEAFF.

CDR3 amino acids: CASSPQVRLGTSGYNEQFF. DNA of the CDR3: TGCGCCAGCAGCCCGCAGGTTAGGTTGGGGACTAGCGGCTACAATGAGCAGTTCTTC. The V call is TRBV5-1, the J call TRBJ2-1; 11 bases match TRBD2. The CDR3 sequence is 19 residues long. V trimming: 4 bases; J trimming: 3 bases; junction bases outside the gene matches: 15. The germline V gene encodes CDR1 SGHRS and CDR2 YFSETQ.

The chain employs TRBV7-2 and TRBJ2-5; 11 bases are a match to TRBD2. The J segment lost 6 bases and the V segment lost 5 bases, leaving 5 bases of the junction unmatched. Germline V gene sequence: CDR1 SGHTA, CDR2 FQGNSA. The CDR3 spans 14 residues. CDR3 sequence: CASSLSGGAQTQYF. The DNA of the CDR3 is TGTGCCAGCAGCCTTAGCGGGGGGGCGCAGACCCAGTACTTC.

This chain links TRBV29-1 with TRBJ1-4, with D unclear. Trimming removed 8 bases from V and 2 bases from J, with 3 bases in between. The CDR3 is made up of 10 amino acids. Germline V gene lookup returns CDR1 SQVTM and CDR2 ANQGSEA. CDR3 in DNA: TGCAGCCGGACTAATGAAAAACTGTTTTTT. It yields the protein CSRTNEKLFF.